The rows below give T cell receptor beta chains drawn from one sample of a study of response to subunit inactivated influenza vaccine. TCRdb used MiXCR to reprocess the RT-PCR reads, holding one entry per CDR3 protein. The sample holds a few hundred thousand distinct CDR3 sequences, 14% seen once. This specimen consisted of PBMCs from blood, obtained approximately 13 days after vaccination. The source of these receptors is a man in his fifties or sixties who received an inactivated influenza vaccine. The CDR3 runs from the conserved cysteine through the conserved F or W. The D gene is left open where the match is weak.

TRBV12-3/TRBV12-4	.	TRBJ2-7	CASSWTSYEQYF
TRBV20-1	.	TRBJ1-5	CSAPNPKQGNQPQHF
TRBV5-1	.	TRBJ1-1	CASRTDLNTEAFF
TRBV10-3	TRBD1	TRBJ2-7	CAIGSGTGDSYEQYF
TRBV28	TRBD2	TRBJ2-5	CASSLFSGGQETQYF
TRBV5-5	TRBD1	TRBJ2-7	CASSDPGQIYEQYF
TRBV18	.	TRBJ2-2	CASSTLSSNTGELFF
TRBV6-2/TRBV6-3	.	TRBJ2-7	CASSYRQAWRYEQYF
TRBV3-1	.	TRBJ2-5	CASSQGTGGYQETQYF
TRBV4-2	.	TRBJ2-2	CASSQVGGRTGELFF
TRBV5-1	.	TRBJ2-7	CASSLGGWQDNYEQYF
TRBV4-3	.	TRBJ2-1	CASSLERGLAKYNEQFF
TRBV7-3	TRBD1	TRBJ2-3	CASSSPGTGVRRVDTQYF
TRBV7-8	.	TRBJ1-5	CASSPDSHSNQPQHF
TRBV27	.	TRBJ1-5	CASSPERDNQPQHF
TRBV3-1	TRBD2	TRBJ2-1	CASSQDLAGGHNEQFF
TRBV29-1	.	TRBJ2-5	CSVEDLSGWETQYF
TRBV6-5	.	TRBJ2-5	CASSYGPRVGTQYF
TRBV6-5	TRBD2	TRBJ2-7	CASSYLSGASYEQYF
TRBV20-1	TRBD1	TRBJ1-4	CSANPGTGGDYEKLFF
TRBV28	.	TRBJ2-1	CASSLFSDIYNEQFF
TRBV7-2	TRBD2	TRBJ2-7	CASSLAPGRGGEQYF
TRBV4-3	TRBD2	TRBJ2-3	CASSQNSGRHTDTQYF
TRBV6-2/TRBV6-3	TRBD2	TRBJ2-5	CASSYSIAGGEQTQYF
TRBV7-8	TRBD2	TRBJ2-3	CASSKSVWKLAGGLADTQYF
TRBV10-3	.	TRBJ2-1	CAIRPGGDEQFF
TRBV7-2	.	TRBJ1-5	CASSPLGGGSNQPQHF
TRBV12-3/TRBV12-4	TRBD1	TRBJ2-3	CASSYGQGADTQYF
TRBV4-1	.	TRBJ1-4	CASSQDLTGISEKLFF
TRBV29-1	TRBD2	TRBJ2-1	CSVEDRGGESYNEQFF
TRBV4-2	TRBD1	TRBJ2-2	CASSHDRGGLTGELFF
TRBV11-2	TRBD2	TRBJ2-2	CASSLVTLAGANTGELFF
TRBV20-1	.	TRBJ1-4	CSAPKRGLNEKLFF
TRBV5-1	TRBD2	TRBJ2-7	CASSLRGLAEVYEQYF
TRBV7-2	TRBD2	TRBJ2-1	CASSRGLGEQFF
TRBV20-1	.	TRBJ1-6	CSARVGGEGGNSPLHF
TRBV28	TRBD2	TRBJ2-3	CASSRGGTSDTQYF
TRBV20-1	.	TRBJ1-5	CSARAGGVSNQPQHF
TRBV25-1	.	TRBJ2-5	CASSERQAGETQYF
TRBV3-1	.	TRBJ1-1	CASSQEARGRGRVHEAFF
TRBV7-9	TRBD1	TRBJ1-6	CASSSGQGNSPLHF
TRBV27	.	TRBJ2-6	CASSGVPGPGANVLTF
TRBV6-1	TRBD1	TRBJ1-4	CASSRGHDEKLFF
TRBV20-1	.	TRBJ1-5	CSAIVGGVGDQPQHF
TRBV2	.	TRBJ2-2	CASSDWAPAGELFF
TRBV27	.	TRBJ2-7	CASSLSSGLYEQYF
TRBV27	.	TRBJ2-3	CASSLGLIGGDTQYF
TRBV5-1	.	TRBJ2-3	CASRTGRSDTQYF
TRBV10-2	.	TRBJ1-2	CASSESWGAGGYTF
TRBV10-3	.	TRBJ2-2	CAISGLQGSTGELFF
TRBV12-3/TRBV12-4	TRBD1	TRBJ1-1	CASRPATGETEAFF
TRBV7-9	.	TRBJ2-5	CASSFTKETQYF
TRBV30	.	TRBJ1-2	CAWSVDFGSYGYTF
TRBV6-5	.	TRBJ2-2	CASSYGTSTNTGELFF
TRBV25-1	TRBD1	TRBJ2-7	CASSEWGRGYEQYF
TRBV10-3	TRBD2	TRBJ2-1	CAISRAGREQFF
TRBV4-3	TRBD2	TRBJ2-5	CASSQGLAGTETQYF
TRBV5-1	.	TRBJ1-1	CASTNTGNTEAFF
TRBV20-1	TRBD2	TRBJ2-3	CSAREGPAGGPASTDTQYF